The clone carrying this TCR beta chain has only a few counts. One entry per CDR3 protein, called by TCRdb with MiXCR from the PCR reads. Among about 510,000 distinct CDR3 sequences listed, around 23% were seen once. The sample is drawn from a study of molecular identifiers for immune sequencing clone quantification. Trimming stripped 3 bases from V and 3 bases from J, with 5 bases between. This CDR3 comprises 12 residues. The source is a human donor in good health. Some libraries in this study had Jurkat cell RNA spiked in. This chain links TRBV12-3 or TRBV12-4 with TRBJ1-2; D remains unclear. The source material was naive CD8+ T cells from blood, with Jurkat cell RNA spiked in. Subset given: FACS-sorted CD8+CD4-CCR7+CD45RA+ naive T cells. In DNA, the CDR3 is TGTGCCAGCAGTTTCGACTACTATGGCTACACCTTC. This sequence encodes CASSFDYYGYTF.